This record covers a single TCR beta chain. Its antigen is still unknown. These data originate in a study of follicular helper T cells after annual influenza vaccination. Study findings and constraints: Plasmablast frequency change correlated with clonality change in ICOS+CD38+ cTfh.

V was pared by 2 bases and J by 8 bases, with 12 bases between. CDR3 size: 13 residues. Germline assignment: CDR1 GTSNPN and CDR2 SVGIG (reference sequence). TCRdb's copy holds only in-frame clones and misses some; the assay was immunoSEQ multiplex PCR. The profile shows almost 7,000 clones, approximately 81% of them singletons. Noted time point: 2015-2016 season, 7 days after influenza vaccination. The genes are TRBV30 and TRBJ1-4, with D hard to call. The sample in question was CXCR5- memory CD4+ T cells sorted from blood, obtained 7 days after influenza vaccination. This receptor was identified in an adult who received the influenza vaccine. The CDR3 is CAWSMGIGEKLFF. DNA for the CDR3: TGTGCCTGGAGTATGGGGATAGGGGAAAAACTGTTTTTT.